This T cell receptor (beta chain) was found in a study of CD8 T cells in Susac syndrome. Sequencing targeted TCR beta in blood CD8+ and CD4+ T cells. CDR3 size: 16 residues. Germline V lookup: CDR1 SGDLS, CDR2 YYNGEE. Reverse transcription of about 0.45 to 1 ug RNA was carried out with random hexamers. MiXCR, applied by TCRdb to the immunoSEQ multiplex PCR reads, yields one record per CDR3 protein. Among fewer than 150,000 distinct CDR3 sequences listed, approximately 93% were seen once. Concerning this clonotype itself: The junction shows a germline mismatch at one end, possibly a read error.

V is TRBV9 and J is TRBJ2-1, with 10 nucleotides matching TRBD2. The sequence was collected from a human donor in good health. The material sequenced was CD8+ T cells from PBMCs. Here the CDR3 DNA reads TGTGCCAGCACCGTAGGAGCGGGAGGGGTATACAATGAGCAGTTCTTC. It translates to CASTVGAGGVYNEQFF. The variable domain in full, with the rest retrieved from reference TRBV9 and TRBJ2-1, is DSGVTQTPKHLITATGQRVTLRCSPRSGDLSVYWYQQSLDQGLQFLIQYYNGEERAKGNILERFSAQQFPDLHSELNLSSLELGDSALYFCASTVGAGGVYNEQFFGPGTRLTVL.